Sequencing of this TCR beta chain was carried out in a study of response to subunit inactivated influenza vaccine. This clonotype was counted between two and nine times. What it binds is not known. This CDR3 spans 18 amino acids. V lost 7 bases, J lost 0 bases, and 12 bases stayed unmatched. Germline V CDR1 and CDR2: KGHDR, SFDVKD. TCRdb fed the RT-PCR reads into MiXCR, producing one record per CDR3 protein. The sample includes around 710,000 distinct CDR3 sequences, 14% of them seen just once. Whole-study results and caveats: New T cells are recruited in small numbers by each seasonal influenza vaccination, according to the authors' suggestion.

The sample consisted of PBMCs from blood, taken 14 to 15 days before vaccination. This TCR was sampled from a man aged 50 to 60 who received an inactivated influenza vaccine. The chain combines TRBV24-1 with TRBJ2-1; 9 bases map to TRBD2. The CDR3 DNA reads TGTGCCACCAGCGCTCAGACTAGCGGACGTTCCTCCTACAATGAGCAGTTCTTC. Amino acids: CATSAQTSGRSSYNEQFF.